This is a list of T cell receptor beta chains from one sample in a study of T cells after yellow fever vaccination. TCRdb itself ran the 5' RACE reads through MiXCR, one entry per CDR3 protein. Of 300,000 to 400,000 distinct CDR3 sequences detected, 7% to 9% appear once; the ten largest clones hold 17%. Source: PBMCs, taken roughly 47 days after the first yellow fever vaccination. The receptors were sampled from a man aged 18-30 years who received the YFV17D yellow fever vaccine. Each CDR3 is given with its conserved first and last residue. D genes are given only for firm matches. The size field is filled for only some rows; it gives once, few, many or a size class.

>TRBJ1-1|TRBV25-1|.|.
TGTGCCGGCTCCCGCCGGGGTGAGACTGAAGCTTTCTTT
CAGSRRGETEAFF
>TRBJ2-5|TRBV2|TRBD2|few
TGTGCCAGCAGCGGGGGGAGACGGCACCAAGAGACCCAGTACTTC
CASSGGRRHQETQYF
>TRBJ2-7|TRBV20-1|.|many
TGCAGTGCTAGGGTGGATAACTCCTACGAGCAGTACTTC
CSARVDNSYEQYF
>TRBJ2-3|TRBV12-3/TRBV12-4|.|few
TGTGCCAGCAGGGACGCCACAGATACGCAGTATTTT
CASRDATDTQYF
>TRBJ1-1|TRBV7-9|.|.
TGTGCCAGCAGCCAAGGTGGTACAGTAGCTTTCTTT
CASSQGGTVAFF
>TRBJ2-5|TRBV2|.|few
TGTGCCAGTTCCTCCGGGACGAGGGAGACCCAGTACTTC
CASSSGTRETQYF
>TRBJ1-1|TRBV27|.|many
TGTGCCAGCAGCCCCTCCCGCCGGGACAAGAACACTGAAGCTTTCTTT
CASSPSRRDKNTEAFF
>TRBJ1-2|TRBV29-1|TRBD1|.
TGCAGCGTGGAAGACAGGGTTGGTGGCTACACCTTC
CSVEDRVGGYTF
>TRBJ2-2|TRBV4-1|.|.
TGCGCCGGTAGTGGGAGGACCGGGGAGCTGTTTTTT
CAGSGRTGELFF
>TRBJ1-6|TRBV4-2|.|few
TGTGCCAGCAGCCAAGATGTAGCGAGGTGGGATTCACCCCTCCACTTT
CASSQDVARWDSPLHF
>TRBJ2-4|TRBV7-6|.|.
TGTGCCAGCAGCTTTACCGGGCCGAATATAGCCAAAAACATTCAGTACTTC
CASSFTGPNIAKNIQYF
>TRBJ2-5|TRBV4-1|.|few
TGCGCCAGCAGCCAAGAACCCGCCAGGCAAGAGACCCAGTACTTC
CASSQEPARQETQYF
>TRBJ2-1|TRBV28|.|.
TGTGCCAGCAGGCACTATACAGGAGACAATGAGCAGTTCTTC
CASRHYTGDNEQFF